A single T cell receptor (beta chain) is shown here with its context. Each recovered donor of Cohort 3 presented with two negative PCRs, clearance, or symptom resolution. CDR3 size: 14 residues. The germline CDR1 and CDR2 sequences are SQVTM and ANQGSEA. V lost 4 bases to trimming and J lost 6 bases, with 16 bases between them. TCRdb's table, derived via immunoSEQ multiplex PCR, lists solely in-frame clones and lacks some. Of around 300,000 clones in the sample, around 87% are singletons; the top ten hold less than 6%. This specimen comes from a study of blood T cell repertoires in COVID-19. The receptor was derived from a woman aged 25 to 39 who had recovered from COVID-19. The sequencing sample was made of PBMCs or T cells enriched from blood (not recorded which). This rearrangement joins TRBV29-1 to TRBJ1-5; D is perhaps TRBD1 (5 bases). The DNA of the CDR3 is TGCAGCGTTGGGTTCACGCAGGGTGGTCAGCCCCAGCATTTT. This gives the protein CSVGFTQGGQPQHF.